This is a list of T cell receptor beta chains from one sample in a study of radiation and T cells in renal cell carcinoma. Sequenced by immunoSEQ multiplex PCR; TCRdb stores in-frame clones only, minus some. This sample has over 30,000 clones; over 70% occur once, and the top ten carry approximately 33%. Sample: blood, taken from a patient whose treatment included radiotherapy and nephrectomy. Source of these receptors: a man in his sixties with renal cell carcinoma. CDR3s include the opening cysteine and the closing phenylalanine or tryptophan. The order of the fields is clone size, J gene, D gene, V gene, CDR3 protein, CDR3 DNA. The D gene is left open where the match is weak. Clone size is stated in some rows and not others, as once, few, many or a class when expanded.

abundance: .
j_gene: TRBJ1-5
d_gene: TRBD1
v_gene: TRBV7-9
CDR3aa: CASSRQGDGNQPQHF
CDR3nt: TGTGCCAGCAGCCGACAGGGTGATGGGAATCAGCCCCAGCATTTT

abundance: .
j_gene: TRBJ2-7
d_gene: TRBD1
v_gene: TRBV20-1
CDR3aa: CSAGDRGEQYF
CDR3nt: TGCAGTGCGGGAGACAGGGGCGAGCAGTACTTC

abundance: .
j_gene: TRBJ2-6
d_gene: .
v_gene: TRBV5-1
CDR3aa: CASSLLVARGANVLTF
CDR3nt: TGCGCCAGCAGCTTGCTGGTGGCGAGGGGGGCCAACGTCCTGACTTTC

abundance: once
j_gene: TRBJ2-6
d_gene: .
v_gene: TRBV19
CDR3aa: CASSFSGANVLTF
CDR3nt: TGTGCCAGTAGTTTCTCTGGGGCCAACGTCCTGACTTTC

abundance: once
j_gene: TRBJ2-7
d_gene: TRBD2
v_gene: TRBV6-1
CDR3aa: CASSEPTSGRSYEQYF
CDR3nt: TGTGCCAGCAGTGAACCGACTAGCGGGAGGAGCTACGAGCAGTACTTC

abundance: .
j_gene: TRBJ1-2
d_gene: .
v_gene: TRBV19
CDR3aa: CASSSPGSGTVYGYTF
CDR3nt: TGTGCCAGTAGTAGCCCGGGCTCAGGGACCGTCTATGGCTACACCTTC

abundance: .
j_gene: TRBJ2-1
d_gene: .
v_gene: TRBV20-1
CDR3aa: CSAPRLNEQFF
CDR3nt: TGCAGTGCCCCAAGGTTAAATGAGCAGTTCTTC

abundance: .
j_gene: TRBJ2-1
d_gene: .
v_gene: TRBV2
CDR3aa: CASSEVQRIYNEQFF
CDR3nt: TGTGCCAGCAGTGAGGTGCAGCGGATCTACAATGAGCAGTTCTTC

abundance: .
j_gene: TRBJ2-7
d_gene: .
v_gene: TRBV7-8
CDR3aa: CASSLETGVGYEQYF
CDR3nt: TGTGCCAGCAGCTTAGAAACGGGAGTGGGCTACGAGCAGTACTTC

abundance: .
j_gene: TRBJ1-2
d_gene: TRBD1
v_gene: TRBV5-1
CDR3aa: CASSWSGGRYGYTF
CDR3nt: TGCGCCAGCAGCTGGTCAGGGGGAAGATATGGCTACACCTTC

abundance: few
j_gene: TRBJ1-4
d_gene: .
v_gene: TRBV5-5
CDR3aa: CASSLSSSWSFEKLFF
CDR3nt: TGTGCCAGCAGCTTAAGTTCAAGTTGGTCCTTCGAAAAACTGTTTTTT

abundance: .
j_gene: TRBJ2-5
d_gene: .
v_gene: TRBV7-9
CDR3aa: CASNSTDSFGETQYF
CDR3nt: TGTGCCAGCAACTCTACGGACAGCTTCGGGGAGACCCAGTACTTC

abundance: .
j_gene: TRBJ1-1
d_gene: .
v_gene: TRBV9
CDR3aa: CASSPGTLGDTEAFF
CDR3nt: TGTGCCAGCAGCCCCGGGACTCTGGGGGACACTGAAGCTTTCTTT

abundance: .
j_gene: TRBJ2-2
d_gene: .
v_gene: TRBV19
CDR3aa: CASSTIRWDQNTGELFF
CDR3nt: TGTGCCAGTAGTACCATCCGTTGGGACCAGAACACCGGGGAGCTGTTTTTT

abundance: .
j_gene: TRBJ2-7
d_gene: TRBD1
v_gene: TRBV6-5
CDR3aa: CASSPRGPYEQYF
CDR3nt: TGTGCCAGCAGCCCCAGGGGGCCCTACGAGCAGTACTTC

abundance: .
j_gene: TRBJ2-2
d_gene: .
v_gene: TRBV18
CDR3aa: CASSQGTVQLAVAGELFF
CDR3nt: TGTGCCAGCTCCCAAGGGACGGTACAACTCGCCGTCGCCGGGGAGCTGTTTTTT

abundance: .
j_gene: TRBJ1-1
d_gene: TRBD1
v_gene: TRBV30
CDR3aa: CAWSVGTGGNTEAFF
CDR3nt: TGTGCCTGGAGTGTAGGAACAGGGGGGAACACTGAAGCTTTCTTT